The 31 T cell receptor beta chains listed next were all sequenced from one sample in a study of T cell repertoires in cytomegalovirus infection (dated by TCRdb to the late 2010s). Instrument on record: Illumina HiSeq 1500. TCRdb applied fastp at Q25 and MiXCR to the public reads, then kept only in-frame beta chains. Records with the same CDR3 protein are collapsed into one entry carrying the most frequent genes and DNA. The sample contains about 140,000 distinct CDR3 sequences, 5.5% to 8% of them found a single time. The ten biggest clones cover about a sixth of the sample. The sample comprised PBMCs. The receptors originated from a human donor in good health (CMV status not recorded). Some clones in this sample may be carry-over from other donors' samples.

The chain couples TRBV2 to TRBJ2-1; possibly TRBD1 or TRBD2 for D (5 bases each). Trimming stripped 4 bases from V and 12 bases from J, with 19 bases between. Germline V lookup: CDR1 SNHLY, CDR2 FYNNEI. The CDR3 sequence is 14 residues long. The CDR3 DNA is TGTGCCAGCAGTGGAAGGGACCATGGGGCGGGGCAGTTCTTC. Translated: CASSGRDHGAGQFF.

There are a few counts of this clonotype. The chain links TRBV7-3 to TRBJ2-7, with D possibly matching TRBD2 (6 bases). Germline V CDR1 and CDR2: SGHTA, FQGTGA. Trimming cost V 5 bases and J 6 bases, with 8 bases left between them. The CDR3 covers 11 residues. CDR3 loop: CASSVGGEQYF. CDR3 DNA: TGTGCCAGCAGCGTCGGGGGCGAGCAGTACTTC.

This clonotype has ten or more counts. DNA for the CDR3: TGTGCCAGCAGTTTAGGGGACCCCAACGATAAACTGTTTTTT. Protein product: CASSLGDPNDKLFF. The chain employs TRBV12-3 or TRBV12-4 and TRBJ1-4; D perhaps matches TRBD1 (5 bases). This CDR3 is built from 14 residues. With 1 base removed from V and 11 bases from J, the gap between germline ends came to 14 bases.

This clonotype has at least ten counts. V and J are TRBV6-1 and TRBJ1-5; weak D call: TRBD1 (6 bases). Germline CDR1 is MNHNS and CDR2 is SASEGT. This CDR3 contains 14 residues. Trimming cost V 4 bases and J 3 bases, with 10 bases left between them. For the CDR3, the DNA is TGTGCCAGCAGTGCTGGGACATACAATCAGCCCCAGCATTTT. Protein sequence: CASSAGTYNQPQHF.

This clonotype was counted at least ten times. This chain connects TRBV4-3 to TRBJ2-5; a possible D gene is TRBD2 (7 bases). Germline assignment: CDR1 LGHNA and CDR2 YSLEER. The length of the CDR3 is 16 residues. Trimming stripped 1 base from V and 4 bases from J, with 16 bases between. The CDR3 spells CASSQGNGGPLETQYF. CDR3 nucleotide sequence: TGCGCCAGCAGCCAAGGAAACGGGGGGCCATTAGAGACCCAGTACTTC.

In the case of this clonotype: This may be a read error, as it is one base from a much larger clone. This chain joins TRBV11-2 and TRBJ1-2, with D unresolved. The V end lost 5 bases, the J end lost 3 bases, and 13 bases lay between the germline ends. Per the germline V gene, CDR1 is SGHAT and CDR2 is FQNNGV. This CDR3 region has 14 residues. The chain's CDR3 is CASSHPLGHYGYTF. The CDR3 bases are TGTGCCAGCAGCCATCCCCTTGGACACTATGGCTACACCTTC.

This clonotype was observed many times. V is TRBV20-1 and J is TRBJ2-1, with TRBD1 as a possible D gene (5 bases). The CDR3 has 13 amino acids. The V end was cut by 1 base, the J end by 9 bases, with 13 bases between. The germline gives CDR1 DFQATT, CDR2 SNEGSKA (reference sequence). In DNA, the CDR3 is TGCAGTGCTAGAGTTCCAGGGAAGCTTGAGCAGTTCTTC. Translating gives CSARVPGKLEQFF.

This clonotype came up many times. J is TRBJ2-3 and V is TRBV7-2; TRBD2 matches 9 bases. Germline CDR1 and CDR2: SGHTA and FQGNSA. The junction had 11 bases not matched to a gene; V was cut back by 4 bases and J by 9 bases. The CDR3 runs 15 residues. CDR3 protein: CASSSLDVAGGTQYF. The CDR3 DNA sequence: TGTGCCAGCAGCTCCCTCGACGTGGCGGGGGGGACGCAGTATTTT.

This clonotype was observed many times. The CDR3 nucleotides are TGTGCCAGCAGCCGGGACAGGGTGAACACTGAAGCTTTCTTT. Amino acids: CASSRDRVNTEAFF. V is TRBV6-1 and J is TRBJ1-1; TRBD1 agrees at 9 bases. CDR3 length equals 14 residues. Trimming took 6 bases from V and 0 from J; bases not matched to a gene: 2. CDR1 and CDR2 from the germline V gene are MNHNS and SASEGT.

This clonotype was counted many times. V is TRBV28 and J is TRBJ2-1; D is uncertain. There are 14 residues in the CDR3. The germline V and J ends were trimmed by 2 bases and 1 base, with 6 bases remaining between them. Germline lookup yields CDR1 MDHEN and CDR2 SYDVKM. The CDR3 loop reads CASSLPVSYNEQFF. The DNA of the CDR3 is TGTGCCAGCAGTTTACCTGTTTCCTACAATGAGCAGTTCTTC.

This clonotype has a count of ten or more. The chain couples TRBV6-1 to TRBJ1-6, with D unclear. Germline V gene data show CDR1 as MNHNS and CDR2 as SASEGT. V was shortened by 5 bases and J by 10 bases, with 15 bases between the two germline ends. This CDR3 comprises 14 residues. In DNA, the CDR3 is TGTGCCAGCAGTCCTACTTACCGAGAGTCACCCCTCCACTTT. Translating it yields CASSPTYRESPLHF.

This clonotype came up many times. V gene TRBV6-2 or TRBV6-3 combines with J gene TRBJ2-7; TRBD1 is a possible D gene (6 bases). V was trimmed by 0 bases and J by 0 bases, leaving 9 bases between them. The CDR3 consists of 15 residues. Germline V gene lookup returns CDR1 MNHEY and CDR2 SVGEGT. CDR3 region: CASSYSDRRSYEQYF. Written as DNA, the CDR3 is TGTGCCAGCAGTTACTCGGACAGACGCTCCTACGAGCAGTACTTC.

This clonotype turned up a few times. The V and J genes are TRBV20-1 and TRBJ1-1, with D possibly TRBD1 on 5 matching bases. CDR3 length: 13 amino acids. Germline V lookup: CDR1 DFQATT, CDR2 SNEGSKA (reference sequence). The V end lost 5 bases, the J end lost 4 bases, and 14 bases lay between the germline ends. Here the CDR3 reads CSAVSSGFTEAFF. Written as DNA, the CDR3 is TGCAGTGCTGTCAGTTCAGGGTTCACTGAAGCTTTCTTT.

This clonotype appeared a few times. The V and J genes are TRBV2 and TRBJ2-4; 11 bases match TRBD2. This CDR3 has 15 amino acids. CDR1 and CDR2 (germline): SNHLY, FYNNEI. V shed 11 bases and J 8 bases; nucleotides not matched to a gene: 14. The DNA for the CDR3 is TGTGCCGGCCGCGGGACTAGCGGTGGACTAGACATTCAGTACTTC. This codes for CAGRGTSGGLDIQYF.

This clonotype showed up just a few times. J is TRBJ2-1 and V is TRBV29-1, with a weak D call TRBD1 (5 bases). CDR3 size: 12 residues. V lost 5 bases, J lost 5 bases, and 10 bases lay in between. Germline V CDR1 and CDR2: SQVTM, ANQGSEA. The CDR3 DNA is TGCAGCGTTCGTCCCAGGGACAATGAGCAGTTCTTC. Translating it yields CSVRPRDNEQFF.

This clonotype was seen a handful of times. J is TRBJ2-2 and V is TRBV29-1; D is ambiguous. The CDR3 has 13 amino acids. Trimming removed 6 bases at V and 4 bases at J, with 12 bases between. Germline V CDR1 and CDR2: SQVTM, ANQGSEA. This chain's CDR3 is CSVLHHPTGELFF. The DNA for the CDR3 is TGCAGCGTCCTGCACCACCCCACCGGGGAGCTGTTTTTT.

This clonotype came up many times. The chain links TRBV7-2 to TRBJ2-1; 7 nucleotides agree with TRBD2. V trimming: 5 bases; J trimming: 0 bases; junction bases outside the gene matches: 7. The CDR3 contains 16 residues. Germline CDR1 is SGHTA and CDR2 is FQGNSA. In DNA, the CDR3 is TGTGCCAGCAGCCCGCCTCGGGGGGTCTCCTACAATGAGCAGTTCTTC. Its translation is CASSPPRGVSYNEQFF. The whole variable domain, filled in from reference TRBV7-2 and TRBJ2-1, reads GAGVSQSPSNKVTEKGKDVELRCDPISGHTALYWYRQSLGQGLEFLIYFQGNSAPDKSGLPSDRFSAERTGGSVSTLTIQRTQQEDSAVYLCASSPPRGVSYNEQFFGPGTRLTVL.

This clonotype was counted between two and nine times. The CDR3: CSANPGDSYEQYF. The CDR3 nucleotides read TGCAGTGCTAACCCGGGGGACTCCTACGAGCAGTACTTC. This chain connects TRBV20-1 to TRBJ2-7; D perhaps matches TRBD2 (6 bases). This CDR3 is 13 amino acids long. The germline V and J ends were trimmed by 4 bases and 0 bases, with 10 bases remaining between them. Germline CDR1 and CDR2: DFQATT and SNEGSKA (reference sequence).

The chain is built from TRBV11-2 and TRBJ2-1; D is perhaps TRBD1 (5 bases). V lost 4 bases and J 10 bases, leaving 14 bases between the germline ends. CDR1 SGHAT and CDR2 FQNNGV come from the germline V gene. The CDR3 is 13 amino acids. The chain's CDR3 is CASSSATTGEQFF. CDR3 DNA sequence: TGTGCCAGCAGCTCGGCAACCACAGGCGAGCAGTTCTTC.

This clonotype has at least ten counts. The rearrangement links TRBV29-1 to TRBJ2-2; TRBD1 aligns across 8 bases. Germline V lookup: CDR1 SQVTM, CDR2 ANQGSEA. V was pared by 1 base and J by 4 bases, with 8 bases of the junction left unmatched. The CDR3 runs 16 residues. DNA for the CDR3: TGCAGCGTTGAAGGGGACAGGTCGCAGGGCACCGGGGAGCTGTTTTTT. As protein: CSVEGDRSQGTGELFF.

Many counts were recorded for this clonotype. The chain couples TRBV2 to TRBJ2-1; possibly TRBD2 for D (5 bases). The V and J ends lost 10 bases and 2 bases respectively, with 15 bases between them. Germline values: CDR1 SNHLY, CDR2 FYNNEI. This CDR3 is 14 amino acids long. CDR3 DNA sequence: TGTGCCACCTCCCGGGGAACCACCTACAATGAGCAGTTCTTC. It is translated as CATSRGTTYNEQFF.

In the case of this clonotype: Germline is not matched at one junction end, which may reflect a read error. CDR3 sequence (DNA): TGCAGAGCTACTGGAGGACTAGCGGGGGGAGCAGAGACCCAGTACTTC. Translated: CRATGGLAGGAETQYF. The rearrangement uses TRBV20-1 and TRBJ2-5, with 14 bases aligning to TRBD2. Looked up from germline, CDR1 is DFQATT and CDR2 is SNEGSKA (reference sequence). The CDR3 spans 16 residues.

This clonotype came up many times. CDR3 DNA: TGTGCCAGCAGCAATCCCGGGTCTAGACAAGAGACCCAGTACTTC. This encodes CASSNPGSRQETQYF. The genes are TRBV7-8 and TRBJ2-5; D uncertain. This CDR3 region has 15 residues. Trimming took off 5 bases at V and 2 bases at J, with 15 bases between the two ends. Per the germline V gene, CDR1 is SGHVS and CDR2 is FQNEAQ.

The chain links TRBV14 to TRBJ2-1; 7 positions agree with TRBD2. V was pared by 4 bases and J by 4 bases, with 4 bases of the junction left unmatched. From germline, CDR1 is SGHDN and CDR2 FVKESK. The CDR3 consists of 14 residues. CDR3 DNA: TGTGCCAGCAGCCCCTCTAGCGGATACAATGAGCAGTTCTTC. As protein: CASSPSSGYNEQFF.

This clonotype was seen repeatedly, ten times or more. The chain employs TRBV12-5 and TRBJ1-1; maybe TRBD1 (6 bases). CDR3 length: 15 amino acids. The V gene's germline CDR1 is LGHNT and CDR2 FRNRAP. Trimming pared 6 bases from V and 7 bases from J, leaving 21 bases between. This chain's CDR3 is CASGPKGRGGHEAFF. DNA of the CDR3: TGTGCTAGTGGCCCCAAAGGCAGGGGCGGTCATGAAGCTTTCTTT.

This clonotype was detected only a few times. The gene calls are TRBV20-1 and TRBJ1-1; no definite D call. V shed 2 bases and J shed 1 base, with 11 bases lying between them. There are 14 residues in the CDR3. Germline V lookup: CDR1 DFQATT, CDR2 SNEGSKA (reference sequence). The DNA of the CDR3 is TGCAGTGCTAGACCCGGGCCCGGGAACACTGAAGCTTTCTTT. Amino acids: CSARPGPGNTEAFF.

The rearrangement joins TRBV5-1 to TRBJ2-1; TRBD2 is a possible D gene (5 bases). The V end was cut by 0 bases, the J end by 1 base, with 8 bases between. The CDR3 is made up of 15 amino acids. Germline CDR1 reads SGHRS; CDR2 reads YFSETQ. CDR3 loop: CASSLASQSYNEQFF. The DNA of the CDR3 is TGCGCCAGCAGCTTGGCTAGCCAATCCTACAATGAGCAGTTCTTC.

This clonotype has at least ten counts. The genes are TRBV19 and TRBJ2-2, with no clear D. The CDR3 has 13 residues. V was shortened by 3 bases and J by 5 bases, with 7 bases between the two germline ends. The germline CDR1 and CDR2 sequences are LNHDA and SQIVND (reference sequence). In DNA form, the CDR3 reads TGTGCCAGTAGTATGGATGGAACCGGGGAGCTGTTTTTT. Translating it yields CASSMDGTGELFF.

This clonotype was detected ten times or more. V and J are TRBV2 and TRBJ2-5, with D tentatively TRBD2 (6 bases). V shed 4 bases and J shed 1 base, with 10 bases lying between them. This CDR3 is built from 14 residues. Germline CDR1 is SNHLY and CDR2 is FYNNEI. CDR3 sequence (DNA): TGTGCCAGCAGTGTGGGCGGGGCCCAAGAGACCCAGTACTTC. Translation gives CASSVGGAQETQYF.

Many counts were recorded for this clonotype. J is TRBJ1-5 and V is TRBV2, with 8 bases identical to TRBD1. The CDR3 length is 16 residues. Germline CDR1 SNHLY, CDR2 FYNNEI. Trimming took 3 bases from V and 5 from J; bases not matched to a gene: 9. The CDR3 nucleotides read TGTGCCAGCAGTGATCAGTGGCAGGGGGCTGATCAGCCCCAGCATTTT. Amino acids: CASSDQWQGADQPQHF. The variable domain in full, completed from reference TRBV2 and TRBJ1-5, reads EPEVTQTPSHQVTQMGQEVILRCVPISNHLYFYWYRQILGQKVEFLVSFYNNEISEKSEIFDDQFSVERPDGSNFTLKIRSTKLEDSAMYFCASSDQWQGADQPQHFGDGTRLSIL.

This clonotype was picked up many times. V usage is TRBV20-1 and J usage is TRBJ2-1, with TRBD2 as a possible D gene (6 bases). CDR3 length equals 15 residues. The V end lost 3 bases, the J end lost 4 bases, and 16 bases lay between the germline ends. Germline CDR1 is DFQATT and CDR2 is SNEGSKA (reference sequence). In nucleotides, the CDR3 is TGCAGTGCTAGGGAAGGGACTCCCTTTTACAATGAGCAGTTCTTC. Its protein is CSAREGTPFYNEQFF.